This TCR beta chain was sequenced for a study of blood T cell repertoires in COVID-19. Turning to the study itself: Collection of acute and convalescent COVID-19 samples took place in the United States, Italy and Spain. T cells, B-cell-depleted T cells, or PBMCs provided the cDNA or gDNA that served as material.

Here immunoSEQ multiplex PCR was the method, and the copy in TCRdb shows in-frame clones only, minus some. This table has about 150,000 clones, 75% to 80% appearing once. The germline CDR1 and CDR2 sequences are SNHLY and FYNNEI. V dropped 6 bases and J dropped 5 bases, with 10 bases sitting between them. The CDR3 totals 12 residues. The sequenced sample consisted of peripheral blood. The TCR originated in a man aged 80 or over with acute or convalescent COVID-19. This rearrangement joins TRBV2 to TRBJ2-5; a possible D gene is TRBD2 (7 bases). CDR3 sequence (DNA): TGTGCCAGCAGCGGGGGGCGGGAGACCCAGTACTTC. Amino acid sequence: CASSGGRETQYF.